The rows below give T cell receptor beta chains drawn from one sample of a study of blood T cell repertoires in COVID-19. Profiling relied on immunoSEQ multiplex PCR, and the TCRdb table lists in-frame clones only, not all of them. Of 80,000 to 95,000 clones in the sample, more than 60% were seen once. The sample taken for sequencing was peripheral blood. The receptor source for this set is a woman of 80 years or more with active or convalescent COVID-19. The CDR3 runs from the conserved cysteine through the conserved F or W. A D gene is named only where the DNA matches it firmly.

d_call j_call v_call cdr3_aa
NA TRBJ1-2 TRBV5-5 CASSDGQLVAKGYTF
TRBD2 TRBJ2-3 TRBV6-2/TRBV6-3 CASSTGERLATDTQYF
TRBD2 TRBJ2-1 TRBV2 CASRAGGDNEQFF
NA TRBJ1-4 TRBV6-2/TRBV6-3 CASSLRTTNEKLFF
NA TRBJ1-5 TRBV28 CASSPLTGTGGNQPQHF
TRBD1 TRBJ1-5 TRBV6-1 CASSEMGKGAGAAQPQHF
TRBD2 TRBJ2-1 TRBV6-1 CASSEAVLTSGDNEQFF
NA TRBJ1-4 TRBV10-2 CASSIDPGSGQVNEKLFF
TRBD1 TRBJ1-3 TRBV7-9 CASSMRQGENTIYF
NA TRBJ1-2 TRBV30 CAWSVVATQGYTF
NA TRBJ2-2 TRBV5-1 CASSLWGPGELFF
TRBD2 TRBJ2-3 TRBV9 CASSVASGGGTDTQYF
NA TRBJ2-6 TRBV19 CASRDLDPKRSGANVLTF
TRBD2 TRBJ2-3 TRBV5-6 CASSGGDGGYTQYF
TRBD2 TRBJ2-5 TRBV6-6 CASSSQGAGGETQYF
TRBD1 TRBJ2-3 TRBV18 CASSMDRGLPDTQYF
TRBD1 TRBJ1-1 TRBV6-5 CASREIQGAMAFF
NA TRBJ1-2 TRBV6-5 CATTRRDSYGYTF
TRBD1 TRBJ1-2 TRBV11-1 CASSPRQGDGYTF
NA TRBJ1-5 TRBV6-2/TRBV6-3 CASSTINQPQHF
TRBD1 TRBJ2-7 TRBV6-6 CASSGTGETGEQYF
NA TRBJ2-7 TRBV7-9 CASSLRDIYEQYF
TRBD1 TRBJ2-2 TRBV7-9 CASSPTGAHTGELFF
NA TRBJ2-3 TRBV4-3 CASSHPFRSHQSTDTQYF
NA TRBJ1-5 TRBV7-9 CASSFRVDQPQHF
TRBD1 TRBJ2-7 TRBV19 CASSDRDRSSYEQYF
NA TRBJ2-5 TRBV7-9 CASSVSGKETQYF
NA TRBJ2-3 TRBV3-1/TRBV3-2 CASSQREWGTDTQYF
NA TRBJ2-7 TRBV9 CASSVGTRGNEQYF
NA TRBJ1-1 TRBV5-1 CASSLPGQHGVNTEAFF
TRBD1 TRBJ1-3 TRBV19 CASSGTGAGNTIYF
TRBD1 TRBJ1-2 TRBV6-2/TRBV6-3 CASSSPTGGYGYTF
TRBD1 TRBJ2-5 TRBV7-8 CASSLGVLQGYRETQYF
TRBD1 TRBJ1-2 TRBV10-3 CAIRGQVNYGYTF
TRBD1 TRBJ2-5 TRBV5-1 CASSALQGARETQYF